The text below deals with one T cell receptor beta chain. Antigen unknown. CDR3 length equals 15 residues. Per germline, CDR1 MNHNS and CDR2 SASEGT. J was trimmed by 6 bases and V by 7 bases; bases with no gene match: 13. These data originate in a study of PD-1 blockade in classical Hodgkin lymphoma. On the study more broadly: Administration of nivolumab to patients was at 3 mg/kg intravenously every 2 weeks. Broader study findings: The causes of the repertoire differences, possibly disease activity or prior therapy, remain undefined.

The data were produced by immunoSEQ multiplex PCR, yet TCRdb's version contains in-frame clones alone and is incomplete. The sample holds fewer than 35,000 clones, 90% to 95% seen once. Time point reported: cycle 4 day 1 (C4D1), after more than five weeks of nivolumab. Every patient relapsed after autologous stem cell transplantation, and brentuximab vedotin exposure varied. Researchers report purifying CD4+ T cells from thawed PBMCs by magnetic negative selection. The TCR originated in a human donor with classical Hodgkin lymphoma. This material consisted of CD4+ T cells from blood, taken before the fourth cycle of nivolumab. The V call is TRBV6-1, the J call TRBJ1-2; 8 nucleotides line up with TRBD1. The CDR3 sequence: CASTGTGASWDGYTF. The CDR3 coding sequence is TGTGCCAGCACTGGGACAGGAGCGTCGTGGGATGGCTACACCTTC.